This TCR beta chain was sequenced in a study of T cell responses to AZD1222 COVID-19 vaccine. Trimming removed 8 bases at V and 7 bases at J, with 14 bases between. The CDR3 spans 12 residues. Germline CDR1 MNHNY, CDR2 SVGAGI (reference sequence). Some clones are missing from TCRdb's copy, which holds only in-frame ones; the method was immunoSEQ multiplex PCR. The data show around 91,000 clones, nearly 90% seen once. This sequence originates from an adult in good health. The chain links TRBV6-6 to TRBJ1-2; a weak D match, TRBD1 (6 bases). Sequenced here: peripheral blood, sampled on day 0 of AZD1222 vaccination. CDR3 DNA: TGTGCCAGCCGTGGGGGGGGCGGTGGCTACACCTTC. Translating gives CASRGGGGGYTF.